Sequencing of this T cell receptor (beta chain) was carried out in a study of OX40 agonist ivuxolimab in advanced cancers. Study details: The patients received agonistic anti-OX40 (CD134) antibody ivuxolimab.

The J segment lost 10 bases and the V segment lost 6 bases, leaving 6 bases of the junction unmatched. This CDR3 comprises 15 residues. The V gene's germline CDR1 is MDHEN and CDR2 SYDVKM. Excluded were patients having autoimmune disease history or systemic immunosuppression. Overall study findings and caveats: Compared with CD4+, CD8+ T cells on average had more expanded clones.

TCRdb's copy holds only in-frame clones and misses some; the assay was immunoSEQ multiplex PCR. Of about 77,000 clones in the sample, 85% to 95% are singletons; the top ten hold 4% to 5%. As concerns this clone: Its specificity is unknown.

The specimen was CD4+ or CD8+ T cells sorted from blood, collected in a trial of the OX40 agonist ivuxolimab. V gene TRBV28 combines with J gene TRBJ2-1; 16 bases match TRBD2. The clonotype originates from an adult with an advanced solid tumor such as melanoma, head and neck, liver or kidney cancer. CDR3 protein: CASSPPGLAGGEQFF. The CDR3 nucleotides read TGTGCCAGCAGCCCTCCGGGACTAGCGGGAGGGGAGCAGTTCTTC. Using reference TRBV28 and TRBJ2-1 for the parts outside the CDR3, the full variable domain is DVKVTQSSRYLVKRTGEKVFLECVQDMDHENMFWYRQDPGLGLRLIYFSYDVKMKEKGDIPEGYSVSREKKERFSLILESASTNQTSMYLCASSPPGLAGGEQFFGPGTRLTVL.